This T cell receptor (beta chain) was sequenced during a study of shared clonotypes between healthy human individuals. This CDR3 is 16 amino acids long. This table comes from immunoSEQ multiplex PCR, and its TCRdb copy is limited to in-frame clones, with some not included. The table lists around 370,000 clones, about 97% of them singletons. The sequencing input was memory CD8+ T cells sorted from blood. As to subset: CD45RO+ cells pooled with CCR7-negative TemRA cells. The sequence was obtained from a man aged 25-45 years in good health. The chain has TRBV21-1 and TRBJ2-7. TRBV21-1 corresponds to a pseudogene. The DNA of the CDR3 is TGTGCCAGCAGCAAAGTGGGCCGGGACCCCTACTACGAGCAGTACTTC. Residues: CASSKVGRDPYYEQYF.